This T cell receptor beta chain appears in the sequencing data of a study of cytomegalovirus exposure and HLA in healthy donors. Study-wide results and limits: According to the study, 160 or so TCR beta chains were cytomegalovirus-associated.

There are 12 residues in the CDR3. Trimming removed 6 bases from V and 7 bases from J; junction bases left unmatched: 2. Germline assignment: CDR1 MDHEN and CDR2 SYDVKM. Use of 60 Vbeta and 13 Jbeta primers characterized the PCR. Clones were read by immunoSEQ multiplex PCR, and TCRdb kept only the in-frame ones, dropping some. The data show approximately 200,000 clones, almost 75% seen once. This clone was observed a handful of times. Its specificity is unknown. Sequences were obtained from PBMCs. The TCR originated in a woman in her twenties or thirties in good health and CMV-seropositive. The rearrangement links TRBV28 to TRBJ1-4; the match to TRBD1 covers 7 bases. In DNA, the CDR3 is TGTGCCAGCAGAACAGGGGTTGAAAAACTGTTTTTT. It encodes CASRTGVEKLFF.